Reported below is one T cell receptor beta chain. The sample belongs to a study of blood T cell repertoires in COVID-19. For the study at large: There were acute and convalescent COVID-19 samples, and they came from the United States, Italy and Spain. The analysed material was cDNA or gDNA that came from T cells, B-cell-depleted T cells, or PBMCs.

V lost 4 bases, J lost 3 bases, and 13 bases lay in between. Germline values: CDR1 MNHEY, CDR2 SMNVEV (reference sequence). The length of the CDR3 is 15 residues. Original data processing: Amplifying reference gene primers gave estimates of nucleated cell counts. This table comes from immunoSEQ multiplex PCR, and its TCRdb copy is limited to in-frame clones, with some not included. V, J and clone size are those of that table, while D and trimming were read from the DNA. This table holds nearly 50,000 clones, more than 85% found once. This clonotype was sampled from a man in his forties with active COVID-19. The sequenced sample was peripheral blood. The V and J genes are TRBV27 and TRBJ1-5; no clear D. CDR3 loop: CASSYRGSDNQPQHF. In nucleotides, the CDR3 is TGTGCCAGCAGTTACCGCGGAAGTGACAATCAGCCCCAGCATTTT.